Listed below are T cell receptor beta chains from one sample, sequenced in a study of CD8 T cells in Susac syndrome. TCRdb used MiXCR to reprocess the immunoSEQ multiplex PCR reads, holding one entry per CDR3 protein. The repertoire has more than 95,000 distinct CDR3 sequences, 85% to 95% of them found once; the top ten carry around 0.085%. Sequences were obtained from CD4+ T cells from PBMCs. These TCRs come from a human donor with multiple sclerosis. Each CDR3 is given with its conserved first and last residue. A D gene is named only where the DNA matches it firmly. Some rows mark clone size as missing; the rest say once, few, many or name a class of expanded clone.

>TRBV14|NA|TRBJ1-3|NA
CASSQSGTTSNTIYF
TGTGCCAGCAGCCAATCCGGGACAACCTCAAACACCATATATTTT
>TRBV29-1|NA|TRBJ2-7|NA
CSGGGGEVYEQYF
TGCAGCGGGGGGGGCGGGGAGGTGTACGAGCAGTACTTC
>TRBV2|NA|TRBJ1-4|NA
CASTLTRAANEKLFF
TGTGCCAGCACTCTAACCCGGGCCGCTAATGAAAAACTGTTTTTT
>TRBV5-1|NA|TRBJ2-2|NA
CASSLVANTGELFF
TGCGCCAGCAGCCTGGTCGCGAACACCGGGGAGCTGTTTTTT
>TRBV7-2|few|TRBJ1-2|TRBD1
CASSLATGSGYTF
TGTGCCAGCAGCTTAGCGACAGGGTCTGGCTACACCTTC
>TRBV5-1|NA|TRBJ2-5|NA
CASSFGVQETQYF
TGCGCCAGCAGCTTCGGGGTCCAAGAGACCCAGTACTTC
>TRBV7-3|NA|TRBJ2-4|NA
CATLPGQPKNIQYF
TGTGCCACTCTGCCGGGACAACCCAAAAACATTCAGTACTTC
>TRBV20-1|NA|TRBJ1-2|NA
CSASPNYGYTF
TGCAGTGCTAGTCCCAACTATGGCTACACCTTC
>TRBV5-1|NA|TRBJ2-1|NA
CASSPGNNEQFF
TGCGCCAGCAGCCCAGGTAACAATGAGCAGTTCTTC
>TRBV27|NA|TRBJ1-5|NA
CASSFKSNQPQHF
TGTGCCAGCAGTTTTAAGTCCAATCAGCCCCAGCATTTT
>TRBV7-2|NA|TRBJ1-2|TRBD1
CASTLTQGGRGYTF
TGTGCCAGCACCTTAACCCAGGGGGGACGTGGCTACACCTTC
>TRBV3-1|NA|TRBJ1-5|TRBD1
CASSQTGVEQPQHF
TGTGCCAGCAGCCAAACAGGGGTGGAGCAGCCCCAGCATTTT
>TRBV30|NA|TRBJ1-2|NA
CAWTRGRRNYGYTF
TGTGCCTGGACTCGGGGCAGGCGGAACTATGGCTACACCTTC
>TRBV6-5|NA|TRBJ1-6|NA
CASSSLRRRTTPLHF
TGTGCCAGCAGTTCTCTTCGACGGAGAACAACACCCCTCCACTTT
>TRBV3-1|NA|TRBJ1-1|NA
CASSRTDMNTEAFF
TGTGCCAGCAGCCGGACGGATATGAACACTGAAGCTTTCTTT
>TRBV2|NA|TRBJ1-5|NA
CASSERYSNQPQHF
TGTGCCAGCAGTGAACGGTATAGCAATCAGCCCCAGCATTTT
>TRBV12-3/TRBV12-4|NA|TRBJ1-6|TRBD1
CASRGTGGNSPLHF
TGTGCCAGCAGGGGTACAGGGGGCAATTCACCCCTCCACTTT
>TRBV12-3/TRBV12-4|NA|TRBJ2-7|TRBD2
CASSFWTSVSYEQYF
TGTGCCAGCAGTTTTTGGACTAGCGTGTCCTACGAGCAGTACTTC
>TRBV14|NA|TRBJ1-4|NA
CASSQGRGEGTWEKLFF
TGTGCCAGCAGCCAAGGACGTGGGGAGGGGACTTGGGAAAAACTGTTTTTT
>TRBV29-1|NA|TRBJ1-5|NA
CSVDVRDTSGSYSNQPQHF
TGCAGCGTTGATGTTAGGGACACCTCGGGATCTTATAGCAATCAGCCCCAGCATTTT
>TRBV20-1|NA|TRBJ2-5|NA
CSARGGGEETQYF
TGCAGTGCTAGAGGTGGCGGGGAAGAGACCCAGTACTTC
>TRBV20-1|NA|TRBJ1-3|NA
CSARSNIRRGNTIYF
TGCAGTGCTAGATCAAACATTCGTCGGGGAAACACCATATATTTT
>TRBV4-2|NA|TRBJ1-4|NA
CASSQVGGTNEKLFF
TGTGCCAGCAGCCAAGTCGGGGGCACTAATGAAAAACTGTTTTTT
>TRBV30|NA|TRBJ2-3|TRBD2
CAWSVASGFTDTQYF
TGTGCCTGGAGTGTAGCTAGCGGGTTCACAGATACGCAGTATTTT
>TRBV7-9|NA|TRBJ2-3|NA
CASSHNPQTDTQYF
TGTGCCAGCAGCCATAACCCCCAGACAGATACGCAGTATTTT
>TRBV7-3|NA|TRBJ2-3|TRBD1
CASGTATDTQYF
TGTGCCAGTGGGACAGCTACAGATACGCAGTATTTT